These 28 T cell receptor beta chains were all obtained from the same sample, sequenced in a study of beta chain features in type 1 diabetes (dated by TCRdb to the late 2010s). Library generation was performed with the immunoSEQ multiplex PCR assay. The High Capacity cDNA Reverse Transcription Kit was used to reverse transcribe all of the isolated RNA, meaning that expressed TCRB transcripts were what got sequenced. TCRdb limited this immuneACCESS table to in-frame rearrangements with V and J called. A share of clones is missing; checked studies link under half to unresolved V genes, and the rest is unexplained. The table for this sample lists hundreds of thousands of clones; about a sixth of them were counted only once. Under 0.095% of the sample lies in the top ten. The sequencing input was naive CD4+ T cells from blood. The cell subset or site label on this specimen signifies: true naive CD4+ T cells. These receptors originate from a man younger than 35 in good health.

In this sample, this clone turned up a few times. The rearrangement joins TRBV5-1 to TRBJ2-5, with 8 bases that match TRBD2. The V and J ends lost 5 bases and 6 bases, in that order; junction bases with no gene match: 9. CDR1 SGHRS and CDR2 YFSETQ come from the germline V gene. The CDR3 is 14 residues long. The CDR3 DNA reads TGCGCCAGCAGGGGGCTAGCGGGCGGAAAGACCCAGTACTTC. Translating it yields CASRGLAGGKTQYF.

This clone has just a few counts. The chain is built from TRBV29-1 and TRBJ2-3; D is unresolved. The germline V gene encodes CDR1 SQVTM and CDR2 ANQGSEA. The CDR3 has 12 amino acids. V lost 8 bases and J 1 base, leaving 10 bases between the germline ends. DNA for the CDR3: TGCAGCATCGAGGCGGGCACAGATACGCAGTATTTT. Protein sequence: CSIEAGTDTQYF.

On this clone: Other DNA sequences within the sample encode an identical CDR3. The J gene is TRBJ2-5, the V gene TRBV20-1; the D is unclear. Trimming cost V 2 bases and J 5 bases, with 6 bases left between them. CDR1 and CDR2 from the germline V gene are DFQATT and SNEGSKA (reference sequence). The CDR3 spans 11 residues. Written as DNA, the CDR3 is TGCAGTGCTAGATTTGGCGAGACCCAGTACTTC. It translates to CSARFGETQYF.

This clone has only a few counts. This chain uses TRBV4-3 with TRBJ1-4; a possible D gene is TRBD1 (5 bases). With 4 bases removed from V and 8 bases from J, the gap between germline ends came to 17 bases. The CDR3 spans 15 residues. Germline CDR1 and CDR2: LGHNA and YSLEER. In DNA, the CDR3 is TGCGCCAGCAGCCCGACCGGGGGTTTTCGGGAAAAACTGTTTTTT. Its translation is CASSPTGGFREKLFF.

The rearrangement uses TRBV6-6 and TRBJ2-3, with 8 nucleotides matching TRBD1. The CDR3 length is 15 residues. CDR1 and CDR2 (germline): MNHNY, SVGAGI (reference sequence). V was pared by 6 bases and J by 4 bases, with 9 bases of the junction left unmatched. Here the CDR3 DNA reads TGTGCCAGCAGGAACCAGGGGGCGAATGCAGATACGCAGTATTTT. Translation: CASRNQGANADTQYF.

This clone was recorded a few times. The CDR3 is CASSGSRRGNTEAFF. CDR3 bases: TGTGCCAGCAGTGGATCACGCAGGGGGAACACTGAAGCTTTCTTT. This chain links TRBV2 with TRBJ1-1; weak D call: TRBD1 (6 bases). The CDR3 spans 15 residues. V lost 4 bases and J lost 1, with 13 bases in between. CDR1 is SNHLY and CDR2 is FYNNEI in the germline V gene.

This clone was observed a few times. This sequence joins TRBV4-3 and TRBJ2-1; 7 nucleotides agree with TRBD2. The ends lost 11 bases at V and 3 bases at J; junction bases unmatched: 4. The CDR3 is 12 residues long. Per the germline V gene, CDR1 is LGHNA and CDR2 is YSLEER. CDR3 sequence reads: CASSGIYNEQFF. The CDR3 DNA sequence: TGCGCCTCGAGCGGGATCTACAATGAGCAGTTCTTC.

Only a few counts were recorded for this clone. This chain links TRBV6-5 with TRBJ1-2; D unresolved. The CDR3 loop spans 13 amino acids. V shed 5 bases and J shed 3 bases, with 10 bases lying between them. Germline loops: CDR1 MNHEY, CDR2 SVGAGI. Here the CDR3 reads CASSRLRHYGYTF. The CDR3, as DNA: TGTGCCAGCAGTCGCCTTCGGCACTATGGCTACACCTTC.

This clone was observed a handful of times. The CDR3 DNA sequence: TGTGCCAGCAGCTCGAACGGGCGGGGGTCCTACGAGCAGTACTTC. It is translated as CASSSNGRGSYEQYF. The chain has TRBV28 and TRBJ2-7; 7 nucleotides align to TRBD2. Germline V gene data show CDR1 as MDHEN and CDR2 as SYDVKM. The CDR3 runs to 15 residues. The V segment lost 6 bases and the J segment 1 base; nucleotides outside the gene matches: 9. The entire variable domain, with the rest obtained from reference TRBV28 and TRBJ2-7, is as follows: DVKVTQSSRYLVKRTGEKVFLECVQDMDHENMFWYRQDPGLGLRLIYFSYDVKMKEKGDIPEGYSVSREKKERFSLILESASTNQTSMYLCASSSNGRGSYEQYFGPGTRLTVT.

Concerning this clone: Other nucleotide sequences in the sample specify the same CDR3. The chain uses TRBV9 and TRBJ2-3, with a weak D call TRBD1 (5 bases). V was pared by 0 bases and J by 0 bases, with 8 bases between. There are 15 residues in the CDR3. CDR1 and CDR2 (germline): SGDLS, YYNGEE. The CDR3 loop reads CASSVGQGSTDTQYF. The CDR3 DNA sequence: TGTGCCAGCAGCGTAGGCCAGGGTAGCACAGATACGCAGTATTTT. Full variable domain (remainder filled in from reference TRBV9 and TRBJ2-3): DSGVTQTPKHLITATGQRVTLRCSPRSGDLSVYWYQQSLDQGLQFLIQYYNGEERAKGNILERFSAQQFPDLHSELNLSSLELGDSALYFCASSVGQGSTDTQYFGPGTRLTVL.

In its sample, this clone was seen a few times. CDR3 coding DNA: TGTGCCAGCAGCGGAAGGACTAGCGGGGGGTACGCCGGGGAGCTGTTTTTT. Translating gives CASSGRTSGGYAGELFF. The genes are TRBV11-2 and TRBJ2-2; TRBD2 matches 14 bases. The CDR3 spans 17 residues. CDR1 and CDR2 from the germline V gene are SGHAT and FQNNGV. Germline trimming cut 5 bases from V and 6 bases from J; bases unmatched to any gene: 8. Looking up the rest from reference TRBV11-2 and TRBJ2-2 gives the full variable domain: EAGVAQSPRYKIIEKRQSVAFWCNPISGHATLYWYQQILGQGPKLLIQFQNNGVVDDSQLPKDRFSAERLKGVDSTLKIQPAKLEDSAVYLCASSGRTSGGYAGELFFGEGSRLTVL.

As regards this clone: The sample contains more than one DNA sequence encoding this CDR3. The chain combines TRBV18 with TRBJ1-5, with D unclear. The length of the CDR3 is 15 residues. Trimming removed 3 bases from V and 1 base from J, with 10 bases in between. CDR1 and CDR2 from the germline V gene are KGHSH and LQKENI. The DNA of the CDR3 is TGTGCCAGCTCACCGCTACGGGGAAGCAATCAGCCCCAGCATTTT. This gives the protein CASSPLRGSNQPQHF.

This clone has more than one count but fewer than ten. One junction end disagrees with the germline gene, perhaps due to a read error. The V call is TRBV20-1, the J call TRBJ1-2; 9 bases align to TRBD1. CDR3 length: 10 residues. Germline loops: CDR1 DFQATT, CDR2 SNEGSKA (reference sequence). CDR3 sequence reads: CSAKSRDRDF. The CDR3 coding sequence is TGCAGTGCTAAGTCCCGGGACAGGGACTTC.

The rearrangement uses TRBV10-3 and TRBJ2-7; perhaps TRBD2 as D (5 bases). The CDR3 totals 13 residues. Trimming pared 10 bases from V and 2 bases from J, leaving 15 bases between. Germline lookup yields CDR1 ENHRY and CDR2 SYGVKD. For the CDR3, the DNA is TGTGCCACCACACCCAGCGGCCCCTACGAGCAGTACTTC. It is translated as CATTPSGPYEQYF.

The chain is built from TRBV9 and TRBJ1-1; D not certain. Germline V CDR1 and CDR2: SGDLS, YYNGEE. The V and J ends lost 3 bases and 1 base respectively, with 13 bases between them. This CDR3 is 15 amino acids long. CDR3 region: CASSALTGKNTEAFF. The CDR3 DNA is TGTGCCAGCAGCGCCCTTACCGGGAAGAACACTGAAGCTTTCTTT.

In this sample, this clone turned up a few times. The CDR3 here is CASSLLGGQGGYEQYF. CDR3 in DNA: TGTGCCAGCAGTTTGTTAGGAGGGCAGGGAGGCTACGAGCAGTACTTC. The rearrangement links TRBV25-1 to TRBJ2-7; possibly TRBD2 for D (6 bases). V lost 5 bases and J 3 bases, leaving 20 bases between the germline ends. This CDR3 region has 16 residues. The germline CDR1 and CDR2 sequences are MGHDK and SYGVNS.

Comments on this clone: One end of the junction does not line up with germline, which may come from a read error. The chain employs TRBV2 and TRBJ2-3; D gene ambiguous. The CDR3 runs to 15 residues. Germline V gene sequence: CDR1 SNHLY, CDR2 FYNNEI. The CDR3 DNA follows: TGTGCCAGCAGGGAAGTCAGGACGCCCGGCTATACGCAGTATTTT. Translation: CASREVRTPGYTQYF.

In this sample, this clone turned up a few times. Here the CDR3 reads CASSLVGTGLKETQYF. For the CDR3, the DNA is TGCGCCAGCAGCTTGGTGGGGACAGGGTTGAAAGAGACCCAGTACTTC. The J gene is TRBJ2-5, the V gene TRBV5-1; the match to TRBD1 covers 9 bases. This CDR3 comprises 16 residues. Germline V CDR1 and CDR2: SGHRS, YFSETQ. Losses at the gene ends were 0 bases for V and 3 bases for J; bases not matched to a gene: 6.

This clone was seen a handful of times. The chain combines TRBV19 with TRBJ2-1; possible D gene TRBD2, 6 bases. The V end lost 1 base, the J end lost 5 bases, and 12 bases lay between the germline ends. The CDR3 runs 15 residues. Germline V gives CDR1 LNHDA, CDR2 SQIVND (reference sequence). This chain's CDR3 is CASSIGWRANNEQFF. CDR3 DNA: TGTGCCAGTAGTATAGGCTGGAGGGCTAACAATGAGCAGTTCTTC.

V is TRBV19 and J is TRBJ2-7; D is unresolved. The CDR3 is 15 amino acids. The germline gives CDR1 LNHDA, CDR2 SQIVND (reference sequence). Trimming left V 5 bases short and J 1 base short, with 15 bases between. The CDR3 nucleotides read TGTGCCAGTAGTCCCGGTTCTCTTGGGTCCTACGAGCAGTACTTC. Translation gives CASSPGSLGSYEQYF.

In the case of this clone: This same CDR3 is encoded by further DNA sequences in the sample. The J gene is TRBJ1-5, the V gene TRBV7-2; the match to TRBD1 covers 7 bases. Trimming took 5 bases from V and 5 from J; bases not matched to a gene: 3. CDR1 is SGHTA and CDR2 is FQGNSA in the germline V gene. CDR3 size: 13 residues. This chain's CDR3 is CASSRQGDQPQHF. The CDR3 DNA follows: TGTGCCAGCAGCCGACAGGGAGATCAGCCCCAGCATTTT.

This clone showed up many times. This chain links TRBV7-2 with TRBJ2-1; 8 positions agree with TRBD2. Germline CDR1 SGHTA, CDR2 FQGNSA. The CDR3 consists of 15 residues. The junction had 3 bases not matched to a gene; V was cut back by 1 base and J by 4 bases. CDR3 region: CASSLEGLGYNEQFF. In nucleotides, the CDR3 is TGTGCCAGCAGCTTAGAGGGACTAGGGTACAATGAGCAGTTCTTC.

This clone was observed a handful of times. The rearrangement uses TRBV18 and TRBJ1-4, with D maybe TRBD1 (5 bases). V was trimmed by 4 bases and J by 7 bases, leaving 19 bases between them. This CDR3 spans 16 amino acids. Per the germline V gene, CDR1 is KGHSH and CDR2 is LQKENI. The CDR3: CASSLGLQDTGEKLFF. Written as DNA, the CDR3 is TGTGCCAGCTCACTGGGCCTTCAGGACACTGGTGAAAAACTGTTTTTT. The full variable domain, in which reference TRBV18 and TRBJ1-4 provide the parts outside the CDR3, is NAGVMQNPRHLVRRRGQEARLRCSPMKGHSHVYWYRQLPEEGLKFMVYLQKENIIDESGMPKERFSAEFPKEGPSILRIQQVVRGDSAAYFCASSLGLQDTGEKLFFGSGTQLSVL.

There are a few counts of this clone. The CDR3: CASGYRDNMNTEAFF. The CDR3 DNA reads as TGTGCCAGCGGGTACCGGGACAACATGAACACTGAAGCTTTCTTT. The chain links TRBV5-5 to TRBJ1-1; D possibly corresponds to TRBD1 (6 bases). The CDR3 extends over 15 amino acids. CDR1 SGHKS and CDR2 YYEKEE come from the germline V gene (reference sequence). V gave up 7 bases and J gave up 0 bases, with 16 bases separating them.

In this sample, this clone turned up a few times. The V and J genes are TRBV6-4 and TRBJ2-7, with 10 positions matching TRBD2. Trimming took 7 bases from V and 6 from J; bases not matched to a gene: 9. The CDR3 length is 14 residues. Per the germline V gene, CDR1 is MRHNA and CDR2 is SNTAGT. The CDR3 sequence: CASIRLAGAREQYF. The CDR3 bases are TGTGCCAGCATTCGGCTAGCGGGAGCACGCGAGCAGTACTTC.

The gene calls are TRBV9 and TRBJ1-2, with a possible D match to TRBD1 (6 bases). Germline V gene data show CDR1 as SGDLS and CDR2 as YYNGEE. V was shortened by 7 bases and J by 2 bases, with 12 bases between the two germline ends. This CDR3 has 13 amino acids. The CDR3 protein is CASGEQGNYGYTF. The CDR3 DNA reads TGTGCCAGCGGAGAGCAGGGGAACTATGGCTACACCTTC.

The chain recombines TRBV10-2 with TRBJ1-5, with a possible D match to TRBD1 (5 bases). This CDR3 has 13 amino acids. Germline loops: CDR1 WSHSY, CDR2 SAAADI. Trimming removed 8 bases at V and 5 bases at J, with 13 bases between. The CDR3 sequence: CASQGWEDQPQHF. The CDR3 nucleotides are TGCGCCAGCCAGGGTTGGGAGGATCAGCCCCAGCATTTT.

This chain links TRBV7-2 with TRBJ2-6; D call uncertain. Germline lookup yields CDR1 SGHTA and CDR2 FQGNSA. Trimming pared 5 bases from V and 0 bases from J, leaving 8 bases between. This CDR3 is built from 15 residues. The CDR3 spells CASSARFSGANVLTF. In nucleotides, the CDR3 is TGTGCCAGCAGCGCCCGTTTCTCTGGGGCCAACGTCCTGACTTTC.